This T cell receptor beta chain was observed in a study of blood T cell repertoires in COVID-19. Turning to the study itself: The cDNA or gDNA used as material had been derived from T cells, B-cell-depleted T cells, or PBMCs.

Germline CDR1 LGHNA, CDR2 YNFKEQ. The CDR3 is made up of 14 amino acids, end residues included. In the authors' methods: Counts of nucleated cells, estimated from reference gene primer amplification, were obtained. Assay: immunoSEQ multiplex PCR; the TCRdb copy retains only in-frame clones and omits some. The V and J calls and clone size were taken over from that table, and D and trimming were inferred from the DNA. The sample yields a few hundred thousand clones, around 90% seen once. On this clone: The limits of the CDR3 on the DNA are not certain, so only TCRdb's listed CDR3 is given.

All enrollees were roughly 18 to 90 years old and from approximately 25 US areas. Cohort allocation depended upon clinical history that participants reported. The sample taken for sequencing was PBMCs or T cells enriched from blood (not recorded which). The sequence was obtained from a woman between 18 and 29 years old with acute COVID-19. The genes are TRBV4-2 and TRBJ2-1; the D segment call TRBD2 is taken from the table without a DNA check. The CDR3 reads CASSQDWVAGGAFF.